The clone carrying this T cell receptor beta chain has just a few counts. This sample is part of a study of patients and donors after allogeneic stem cell transplantation. TCRdb called the RT-PCR reads again in MiXCR, with one record for every CDR3 protein. The profile shows approximately 150,000 distinct CDR3 sequences, about a third of them singletons. Trimming removed 5 bases at V and 3 bases at J, with 19 bases between. Germline lookup yields CDR1 SQVTM and CDR2 ANQGSEA. CDR3 size: 15 residues. The clonotype originates from a human donor who was either an allogeneic HSCT recipient or a stem cell or donor lymphocyte infusion donor (not recorded which). It is not recorded whose cells these are; they may come from a transplant donor. Sequencing used blood, either unsorted or a sorted T cell fraction (not recorded which). The J gene is TRBJ1-1, the V gene TRBV29-1, with D unresolved. The CDR3 region has the DNA TGCAGCGTTACGGTTCAAAGGGTATCGGACACTGAAGCTTTCTTT. This gives the protein CSVTVQRVSDTEAFF.